This TCR beta chain was found in a study of vaccination and CD4 T cells after COVID-19. About the study: Typically, post-vaccine samples were obtained a median approximately 74 days after dose two, within a range of 14 to 241.

Note on this clonotype: Its antigen is as yet unknown.

The CDR3 contains 13 residues. Per germline, CDR1 MRHNA and CDR2 SNTAGT. V gave up 2 bases and J gave up 5 bases, with 7 bases separating them. Treatment denoted: roughly 10-day PBMC culture with coronavirus spike peptide pools or control peptides (ViraFEST assay). Broader study findings: Convalescent patients gained a median approximately 90% of their reactive clones only post-vaccination.

Sequencing of cultured CD4+ T cell DNA used the Oncomine TCR Beta short-read assay. TCRdb re-called the PCR reads through MiXCR, storing one row per CDR3 protein. The sample carries around 9,800 distinct CDR3 sequences, 25% recorded once. The chain links TRBV6-4 to TRBJ2-1, with a weak D call TRBD1 (6 bases). This specimen was CD4+ T cells from blood, cultured in vitro, taken after SARS-CoV-2 vaccination. The source is a human donor who had recovered from COVID-19. In DNA form, the CDR3 reads TGTGCCAGCAGTGACGGGGGCCACAATGAGCAGTTCTTC. Encoded protein: CASSDGGHNEQFF.